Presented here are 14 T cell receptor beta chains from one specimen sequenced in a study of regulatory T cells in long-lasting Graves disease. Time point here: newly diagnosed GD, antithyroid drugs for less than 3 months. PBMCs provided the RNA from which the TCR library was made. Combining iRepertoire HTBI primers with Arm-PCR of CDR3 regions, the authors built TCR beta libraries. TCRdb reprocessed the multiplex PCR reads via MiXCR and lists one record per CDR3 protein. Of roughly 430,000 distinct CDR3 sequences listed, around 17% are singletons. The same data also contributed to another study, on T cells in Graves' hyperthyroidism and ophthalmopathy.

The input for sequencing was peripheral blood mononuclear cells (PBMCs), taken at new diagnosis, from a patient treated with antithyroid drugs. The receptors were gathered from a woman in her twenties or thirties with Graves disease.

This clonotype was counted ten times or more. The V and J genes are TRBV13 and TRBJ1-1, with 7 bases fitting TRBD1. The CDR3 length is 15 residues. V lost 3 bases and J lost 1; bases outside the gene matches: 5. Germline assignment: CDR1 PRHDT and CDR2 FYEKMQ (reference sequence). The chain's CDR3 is CASSFRTGQNTEAFF. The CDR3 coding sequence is TGTGCCAGCAGCTTCCGGACAGGCCAGAACACTGAAGCTTTCTTT.

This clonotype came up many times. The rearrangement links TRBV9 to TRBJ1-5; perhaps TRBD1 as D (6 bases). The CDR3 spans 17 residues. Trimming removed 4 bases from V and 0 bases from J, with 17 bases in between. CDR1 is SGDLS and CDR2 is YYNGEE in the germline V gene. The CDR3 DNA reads TGTGCCAGCAGCAGACCGGGACACACATATAGCAATCAGCCCCAGCATTTT. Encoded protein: CASSRPGHTYSNQPQHF.

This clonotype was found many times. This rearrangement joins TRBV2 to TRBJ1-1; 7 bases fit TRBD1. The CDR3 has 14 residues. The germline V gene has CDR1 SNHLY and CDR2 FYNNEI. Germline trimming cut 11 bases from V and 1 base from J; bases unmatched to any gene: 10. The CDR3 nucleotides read TGTGCCGGAACGGGACAGATGGGGAACACTGAAGCTTTCTTT. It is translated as CAGTGQMGNTEAFF.

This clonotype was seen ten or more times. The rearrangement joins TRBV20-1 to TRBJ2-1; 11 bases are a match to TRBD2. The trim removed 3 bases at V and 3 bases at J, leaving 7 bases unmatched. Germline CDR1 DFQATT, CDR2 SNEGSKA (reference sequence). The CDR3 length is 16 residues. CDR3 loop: CSARDLTSGIYNEQFF. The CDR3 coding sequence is TGCAGTGCTAGGGATTTGACTAGCGGGATCTACAATGAGCAGTTCTTC.

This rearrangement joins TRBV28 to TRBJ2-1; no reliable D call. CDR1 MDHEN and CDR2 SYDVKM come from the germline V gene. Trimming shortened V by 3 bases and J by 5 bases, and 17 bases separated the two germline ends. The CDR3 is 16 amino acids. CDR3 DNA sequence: TGTGCCAGCAGTTTCCCCAGCGAGACTGGTGACAATGAGCAGTTCTTC. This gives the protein CASSFPSETGDNEQFF.

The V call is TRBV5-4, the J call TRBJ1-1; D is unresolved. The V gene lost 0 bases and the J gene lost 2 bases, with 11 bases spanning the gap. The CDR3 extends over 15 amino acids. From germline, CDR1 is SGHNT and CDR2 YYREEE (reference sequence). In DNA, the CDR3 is TGTGCCAGCAGCTTGGGGGAACAAAGAAACACTGAAGCTTTCTTT. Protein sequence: CASSLGEQRNTEAFF. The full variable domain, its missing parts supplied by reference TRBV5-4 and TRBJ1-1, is ETGVTQSPTHLIKTRGQQVTLRCSSQSGHNTVSWYQQALGQGPQFIFQYYREEENGRGNFPPRFSGLQFPNYSSELNVNALELDDSALYLCASSLGEQRNTEAFFGQGTRLTVV.

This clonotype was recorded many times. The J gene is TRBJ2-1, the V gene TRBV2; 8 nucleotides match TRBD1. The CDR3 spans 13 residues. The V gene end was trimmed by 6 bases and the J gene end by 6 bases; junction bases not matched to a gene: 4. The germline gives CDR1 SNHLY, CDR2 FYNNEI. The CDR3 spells CASSGQGSNEQFF. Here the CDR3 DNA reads TGTGCCAGCAGCGGACAGGGAAGCAATGAGCAGTTCTTC.

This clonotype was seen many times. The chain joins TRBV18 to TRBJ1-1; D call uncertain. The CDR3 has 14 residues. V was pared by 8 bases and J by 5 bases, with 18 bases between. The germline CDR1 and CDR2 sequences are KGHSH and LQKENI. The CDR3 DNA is TGTGCCAGCACCACCTCGGTGAGAGGAACTGAAGCTTTCTTT. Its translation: CASTTSVRGTEAFF.

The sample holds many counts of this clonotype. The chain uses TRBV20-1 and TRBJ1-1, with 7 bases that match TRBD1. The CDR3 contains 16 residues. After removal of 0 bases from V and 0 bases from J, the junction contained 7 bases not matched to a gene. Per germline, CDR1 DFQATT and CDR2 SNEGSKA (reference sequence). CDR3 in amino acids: CSARDLSTGLNTEAFF. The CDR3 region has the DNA TGCAGTGCTAGAGATCTCTCGACAGGGTTGAACACTGAAGCTTTCTTT.

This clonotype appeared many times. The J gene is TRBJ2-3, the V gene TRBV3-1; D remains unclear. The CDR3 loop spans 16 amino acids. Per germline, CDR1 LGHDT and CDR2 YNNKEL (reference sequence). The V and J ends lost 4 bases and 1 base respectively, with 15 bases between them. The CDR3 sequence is CASSPQTAVGTDTQYF. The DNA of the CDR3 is TGTGCCAGCAGCCCCCAGACCGCAGTGGGCACAGATACGCAGTATTTT.

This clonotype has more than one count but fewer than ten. The CDR3 DNA is TGTGCCATCAGTGGGGGGGGGGGACTTCGGCAAGAGACCCAGTACTTC. Translation: CAISGGGGLRQETQYF. The rearrangement links TRBV10-3 to TRBJ2-5, with TRBD2 matching 7 bases. This CDR3 is 16 amino acids long. Germline assignment: CDR1 ENHRY and CDR2 SYGVKD. V lost 4 bases and J lost 2; bases outside the gene matches: 10.

CDR3 amino acids: CASSLNRFNTEAFF. Here the CDR3 DNA reads TGTGCCAGCAGCTTAAACAGATTTAACACTGAAGCTTTCTTT. This rearrangement joins TRBV7-3 to TRBJ1-1; no clear D. Germline V gives CDR1 SGHTA, CDR2 FQGTGA. The CDR3 covers 14 residues. V lost 1 base, J lost 2 bases, and 8 bases lay in between.

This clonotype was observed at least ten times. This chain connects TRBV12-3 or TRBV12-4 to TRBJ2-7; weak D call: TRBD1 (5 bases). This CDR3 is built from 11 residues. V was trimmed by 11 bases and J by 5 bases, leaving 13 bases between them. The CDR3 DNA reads TGTGCCTCCCTCGTAGGGGACGAGCAGTACTTC. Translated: CASLVGDEQYF.

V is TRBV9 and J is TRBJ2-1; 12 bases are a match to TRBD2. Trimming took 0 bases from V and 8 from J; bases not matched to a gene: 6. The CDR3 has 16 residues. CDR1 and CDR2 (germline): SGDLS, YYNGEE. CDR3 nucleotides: TGTGCCAGCAGCGTAGCTCTAGCGGGAGGGCGGGATGAGCAGTTCTTC. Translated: CASSVALAGGRDEQFF.